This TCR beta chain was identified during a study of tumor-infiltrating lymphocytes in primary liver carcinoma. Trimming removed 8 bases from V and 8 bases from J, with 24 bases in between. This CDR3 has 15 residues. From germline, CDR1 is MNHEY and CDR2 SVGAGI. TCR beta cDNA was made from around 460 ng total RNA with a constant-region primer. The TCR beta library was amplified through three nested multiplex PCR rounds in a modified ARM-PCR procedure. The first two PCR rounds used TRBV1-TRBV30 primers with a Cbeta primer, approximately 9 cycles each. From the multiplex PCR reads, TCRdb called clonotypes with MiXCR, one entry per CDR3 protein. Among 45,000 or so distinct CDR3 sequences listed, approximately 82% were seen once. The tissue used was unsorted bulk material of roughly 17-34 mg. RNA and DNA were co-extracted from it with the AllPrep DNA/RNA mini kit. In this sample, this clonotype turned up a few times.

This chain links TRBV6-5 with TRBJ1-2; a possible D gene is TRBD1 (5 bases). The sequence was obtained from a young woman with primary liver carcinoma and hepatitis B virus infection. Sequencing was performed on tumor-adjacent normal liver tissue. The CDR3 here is CASGSESRAARGYTF. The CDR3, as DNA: TGTGCCAGCGGTAGCGAATCCAGGGCCGCTCGGGGCTACACCTTC.